This T cell receptor (beta chain) is drawn from a study of lymphopenia after photon versus proton radiotherapy. Broader study findings: Relative stability marked proton patients; photon patients lost diversity and naive cells. After lymphocyte nadir, photon-treated repertoires showed oligoclonal expansion, especially CD8+ Temra. A bigger post-nadir fall in TCR diversity correlated inversely with survival time in deceased patients. Survival link was tested only in deceased patients; proton benefit remains a possibility.

Libraries were prepared by immunoSEQ multiplex PCR; TCRdb keeps only in-frame clonotypes and omits some of them. The data contain tens of thousands of clones, 90% of them seen just once; the ten biggest clones take up around 0.81%. Turning to this clone: What it recognizes is unknown.

Germline lookup yields CDR1 GTSNPN and CDR2 SVGIG (reference sequence). The CDR3 contains 14 residues. V lost 4 bases and J lost 2; bases outside the gene matches: 2. The V gene is TRBV30, the J gene TRBJ1-6; 7 bases align to TRBD1. This receptor was obtained from a woman aged 50 to 60 with cholangiocarcinoma. The sample consisted of peripheral blood, taken from a patient treated with photon-based radiotherapy. The CDR3: CAWKGTAYNSPLHF. The CDR3 DNA reads as TGTGCCTGGAAGGGGACAGCCTATAATTCACCCCTCCACTTT.